The following is a T cell receptor beta chain sequence with its context. Its antigen is not identified. The data were taken from a study of T cell responses to AZD1222 COVID-19 vaccine. The study, taken as a whole, reports: Possibly, clonal diversity was underestimated; donors were largely white British and included more females.

Libraries were prepared by immunoSEQ multiplex PCR; TCRdb keeps only in-frame clonotypes and omits some of them. The top ten hold approximately 5% of the sample, which has roughly 120,000 clones, about four fifths seen once. This clonotype originated in an adult in good health. Sequencing used peripheral blood, obtained on day 0 of AZD1222 vaccination.

As DNA, the CDR3 is TGCGCCAGCAGCCGGAGGTCAACTAATGAAAAACTGTTTTTT. Protein sequence: CASSRRSTNEKLFF. V usage is TRBV5-1 and J usage is TRBJ1-4, with D hard to call. V was cut by 4 bases and J by 0 bases, with 7 bases left in between. Germline values: CDR1 SGHRS, CDR2 YFSETQ. The CDR3 runs 14 residues.